This note documents a single T cell receptor beta chain sequence. The data derive from a study of T cell clones after liver transplantation. Study information: Liver transplant recipients had immunosuppression withdrawal attempted within 2 years. TCRbeta sequencing after a pre-transplant mixed lymphocyte reaction identified graft-donor-reactive clones, later tracked in post-transplant blood. Draws occurred before transplant, before withdrawal, and after complete or failed withdrawal.

Looked up from germline, CDR1 is LGHNA and CDR2 is YSLEER. V was shortened by 5 bases and J by 2 bases, with 12 bases between the two germline ends. CDR3 length equals 15 residues. Assay: immunoSEQ multiplex PCR; the TCRdb copy retains only in-frame clones and omits some. The repertoire holds 20,000 to 30,000 clones, with 55% to 75% as singletons. The sequences come from CD4+ T cells from blood, collected before liver transplant. This TCR was sampled from a human donor who received a liver transplant. The V and J genes are TRBV4-3 and TRBJ2-2, with D possibly matching TRBD1 (6 bases). In DNA, the CDR3 is TGCGCCAGCAGCACCGGACAGATAAACACCGGGGAGCTGTTTTTT. It specifies CASSTGQINTGELFF.